The TCR beta chain under discussion was sequenced for a study of shared clonotypes between healthy human individuals. Study at large: Aged 18 to 49, the donors were a couple of women and three men. General study points: Rarefaction gave evidence that sorted-subset sequencing remained incomplete despite large depth.

Turning to this clone: Its antigen remains unknown.

Pooled CD45RO+ cells and CCR7-negative CD45RA+ TemRA cells made up CD8 memory. Germline loops: CDR1 LNHDA, CDR2 SQIVND (reference sequence). V was trimmed by 0 bases and J by 0 bases, leaving 8 bases between them. This CDR3 is built from 15 residues. At the deep level, the assay was run. Method: immunoSEQ multiplex PCR; TCRdb's copy keeps in-frame clones and lacks some. The sample carries about 110,000 clones, 68% recorded once. The chain recombines TRBV19 with TRBJ1-1; D is unresolved. The sample taken for sequencing was memory CD8+ T cells sorted from blood. Regarding subset: CD45RO+ cells pooled with CCR7-negative TemRA cells. The TCR was taken from a woman aged 30 to 39 in good health. DNA for the CDR3: TGTGCCAGTAGTATAGAGGGATTGATGAACACTGAAGCTTTCTTT. Its protein product is CASSIEGLMNTEAFF.